Detailed here is one T cell receptor (beta chain). Its cognate antigen is unknown. Sampling of blood occurred at baseline, cycle 4 day 1, and cycle 7 day 1. Clones were read by immunoSEQ multiplex PCR, and TCRdb kept only the in-frame ones, dropping some. In the table there are tens of thousands of clones, 90% of which are singletons. The data were obtained in a study of OX40 agonist ivuxolimab in advanced cancers. Study overall: Patients enrolled in dose escalation were diagnosed with hepatocellular carcinoma, melanoma, renal cell or head and neck cancer. Averaging roughly 60 years in age, with a range of about 23 to 85, the cohort was 82.7% male. Whole-study results and caveats: Researchers report that CD8+ T cells had, on average, more expanded clones than CD4+.

This TCR derives from an adult with an advanced solid tumor such as melanoma, head and neck, liver or kidney cancer. The material was CD4+ or CD8+ T cells sorted from blood, obtained in a trial of the OX40 agonist ivuxolimab.

CDR3 loop: CASSLRDRGGTIYF. CDR3 nucleotides: TGTGCCAGCAGCTTGAGGGACCGGGGGGGCACCATATATTTT. The gene calls are TRBV5-4 and TRBJ1-3, with a possible D match to TRBD1 (5 bases). From germline, CDR1 is SGHNT and CDR2 YYREEE (reference sequence). The CDR3 has 14 amino acids. With 1 base removed from V and 9 bases from J, the gap between germline ends came to 14 bases.